Listed below are T cell receptor beta chains from one sample, sequenced in a study of T cell changes during pregnancy in multiple sclerosis. Profiled with immunoSEQ multiplex PCR; TCRdb holds only in-frame clones, not every one. The data show 30,000 to 40,000 clones, roughly 89% seen once. Material: CD8+ T cells from peripheral blood mononuclear cells, obtained in the second trimester of pregnancy. These receptors all come from a female donor with multiple sclerosis, enrolled in a pregnancy study. Both conserved end residues are part of each CDR3. The D gene is left open where the match is weak.

NA	TRBJ1-1	TRBV7-3	CASSLMGGSVNTEAFF	TGTGCCAGCAGCTTAATGGGAGGATCGGTGAACACTGAAGCTTTCTTT
NA	TRBJ2-7	TRBV5-5	CASSRGTLTYEQYF	TGTGCCAGCAGCCGAGGGACACTTACCTACGAGCAGTACTTC
NA	TRBJ2-3	TRBV9	CASSDDGVGDTQYF	TGTGCCAGCAGCGATGACGGGGTTGGAGATACGCAGTATTTT
TRBD1	TRBJ1-2	TRBV2	CASSETGGRGYGYTF	TGTGCCAGCAGTGAGACAGGGGGCAGGGGCTATGGCTACACCTTC
NA	TRBJ1-1	TRBV27	CASSLGRGTEAFF	TGTGCCAGCAGTTTGGGGAGGGGCACTGAAGCTTTCTTT
TRBD2	TRBJ2-3	TRBV18	CASSLSGEFTDTQYF	TGTGCCAGCTCACTTAGCGGGGAATTCACAGATACGCAGTATTTT
TRBD1	TRBJ1-1	TRBV7-2	CASSLEGHRGQGTEAFF	TGTGCCAGCAGCTTAGAGGGCCACAGGGGGCAGGGCACTGAAGCTTTCTTT
TRBD2	TRBJ2-3	TRBV6-1	CASSGLAVDTDTQYF	TGTGCCAGCTCCGGACTAGCGGTAGACACAGATACGCAGTATTTT
TRBD1	TRBJ1-1	TRBV5-4	CASSLTGGNTEAFF	TGTGCCAGCAGCTTAACAGGGGGCAACACTGAAGCTTTCTTT
NA	TRBJ2-7	TRBV9	CASSVGYSGVYEQYF	TGTGCCAGCAGCGTAGGGTATAGCGGCGTCTACGAGCAGTACTTC
NA	TRBJ1-1	TRBV27	CASSFTRGAGTEAFF	TGTGCCAGCAGTTTTACTAGGGGCGCGGGGACTGAAGCTTTCTTT
TRBD2	TRBJ2-5	TRBV4-1	CASSQRATGGEETQYF	TGCGCCAGCAGCCAAAGGGCGACGGGAGGTGAAGAGACCCAGTACTTC
NA	TRBJ2-3	TRBV19	CASRLSGLITDTQYF	TGTGCCAGTAGATTGTCGGGACTGATCACAGATACGCAGTATTTT
TRBD2	TRBJ2-1	TRBV9	CASSVGGRSSYNEQFF	TGTGCCAGCAGCGTCGGCGGGAGATCCTCCTACAATGAGCAGTTCTTC